The sequence of this T cell receptor (beta chain) was determined in a study of T cell therapy after organ transplantation. Note on this clone: Its matching antigen is unknown.

Profiled with immunoSEQ multiplex PCR; TCRdb holds only in-frame clones, not every one. The table lists 20,000 or so clones, 65% to 85% of them singletons. Time point specified: 4-8 weeks after completion of therapy. The CDR3 contains 14 residues. Between the trimmed V and J ends, which lost 2 bases and 1 base, there was a span of 11 bases. Per germline, CDR1 GTSNPN and CDR2 SVGIG (reference sequence). This sample comprised CD8+ T cells from blood, obtained after autologous CMV-specific T cell therapy. The sequence derives from a human patient who had received a solid organ transplant and had CMV disease. The graft donor may have contributed some T cells. The gene calls are TRBV30 and TRBJ1-2; D call uncertain. The CDR3 DNA is TGTGCCTGGAGTTCGGCAGGCCTTAACTATGGCTACACCTTC. Its translation is CAWSSAGLNYGYTF.